Listed below are T cell receptor beta chains from one sample, sequenced in a study of T cells after yellow fever vaccination. MiXCR was run by TCRdb on the 5' RACE reads, yielding one entry per CDR3 protein. The sample comprises hundreds of thousands of distinct CDR3 sequences, around 3.6% of which are singletons, and roughly a quarter rests with the top ten. The sequencing used PBMCs, collected on the day of the yellow fever booster vaccination. The receptors originated from a man younger than 30 who received the YFV17D yellow fever vaccine. The CDR3 runs from the conserved cysteine through the conserved F or W. The D gene is left open where the match is weak. Size values are once, few and many counts, or a class for expanded clones, and some rows have none.

J gene: TRBJ2-3; V gene: TRBV5-1; clone size: many; CDR3 length: 16; D gene: -; CDR3 protein: CASSSTPGVRTDTQYF; CDR3 DNA: TGCGCCAGCAGCTCCACCCCAGGGGTAAGAACAGATACGCAGTATTTT
J gene: TRBJ2-6; V gene: TRBV20-1; clone size: few; CDR3 length: 16; D gene: -; CDR3 protein: CSARTAATSGANVLTF; CDR3 DNA: TGCAGTGCTAGGACGGCGGCCACCTCTGGGGCCAACGTCCTGACTTTC
J gene: TRBJ2-7; V gene: TRBV6-5; clone size: few; CDR3 length: 15; D gene: -; CDR3 protein: CASSLGPMGSYEQYF; CDR3 DNA: TGTGCCAGCAGTCTCGGGCCGATGGGGTCCTACGAGCAGTACTTC
J gene: TRBJ1-2; V gene: TRBV7-9; clone size: many; CDR3 length: 16; D gene: -; CDR3 protein: CASSSRDGLNLYGYTF; CDR3 DNA: TGTGCCAGCAGCAGCCGGGACGGATTAAACCTCTATGGCTACACCTTC
J gene: TRBJ2-7; V gene: TRBV6-5; clone size: many; CDR3 length: 16; D gene: -; CDR3 protein: CASTRMGGQSPYEQYF; CDR3 DNA: TGTGCCAGCACCCGGATGGGCGGACAATCTCCCTACGAGCAGTACTTC
J gene: TRBJ1-1; V gene: TRBV7-9; clone size: -; CDR3 length: 12; D gene: -; CDR3 protein: CASSPHLREAFF; CDR3 DNA: TGTGCCAGCAGCCCCCATCTCAGGGAAGCTTTCTTT
J gene: TRBJ1-5; V gene: TRBV6-6; clone size: few; CDR3 length: 10; D gene: -; CDR3 protein: CASGLQPQHF; CDR3 DNA: TGTGCCAGCGGTTTACAGCCCCAGCATTTT
J gene: TRBJ2-3; V gene: TRBV7-9; clone size: -; CDR3 length: 14; D gene: TRBD2; CDR3 protein: CASSLGTTIDTQYF; CDR3 DNA: TGTGCCAGCAGCTTGGGGACTACCATAGATACGCAGTATTTT
J gene: TRBJ1-6; V gene: TRBV9; clone size: -; CDR3 length: 16; D gene: -; CDR3 protein: CASTSGGSSYNSPLHF; CDR3 DNA: TGTGCCAGTACCAGCGGAGGGAGCTCCTATAATTCACCCCTCCACTTT
J gene: TRBJ1-1; V gene: TRBV20-1; clone size: few; CDR3 length: 11; D gene: -; CDR3 protein: CSARVGTEAFF; CDR3 DNA: TGCAGTGCTAGAGTTGGGACTGAAGCTTTCTTT
J gene: TRBJ2-1; V gene: TRBV6-2/TRBV6-3; clone size: many; CDR3 length: 14; D gene: -; CDR3 protein: CASSYSKRYNEQFF; CDR3 DNA: TGTGCCAGCAGTTACTCGAAGCGGTACAATGAGCAGTTCTTC
J gene: TRBJ2-1; V gene: TRBV12-3/TRBV12-4; clone size: few; CDR3 length: 14; D gene: -; CDR3 protein: CASSKPGSFHRQFF; CDR3 DNA: TGTGCCAGCAGTAAGCCGGGGTCCTTTCATCGGCAGTTCTTC
J gene: TRBJ1-6; V gene: TRBV7-9; clone size: few; CDR3 length: 14; D gene: -; CDR3 protein: CASSFAGEGYPLHF; CDR3 DNA: TGTGCCAGCAGCTTCGCGGGAGAGGGGTACCCCCTCCACTTT
J gene: TRBJ2-5; V gene: TRBV2; clone size: many; CDR3 length: 15; D gene: TRBD1; CDR3 protein: CASTRDRGFQETQYF; CDR3 DNA: TGTGCCAGCACTCGGGACAGGGGGTTCCAAGAGACCCAGTACTTC